The subject of this entry is one T cell receptor (beta chain). The entry originates in a study of blood T cell repertoires in COVID-19. Study overall: The United States, Italy and Spain supplied acute and convalescent COVID-19 samples. From T cells, B-cell-depleted T cells, or PBMCs came the material, which was cDNA or gDNA.

Only in-frame clones appear in the TCRdb table, and some are missing; sequencing was by immunoSEQ multiplex PCR. The profile shows fewer than 130,000 clones, roughly 91% of them singletons. The CDR3 runs to 23 residues. Germline CDR1 LNHDA, CDR2 SQIVND (reference sequence). V shed 10 bases, J shed 0 bases, and the junction held 33 bases outside the gene matches. The chain recombines TRBV19 with TRBJ2-7; 10 positions match TRBD2. This clonotype originated in a woman between 45 and 60 years old with acute or convalescent COVID-19. The sample was peripheral blood. In DNA, the CDR3 is TGTGCCACCCCGGAGGGGAGAGGGCACGAAGAGTCCCTAGCGGGAGAGATCTCCTACGAGCAGTACTTC. Its translation: CATPEGRGHEESLAGEISYEQYF.